The next 2 T cell receptor beta chains were all read from a single sample in a study of cytomegalovirus exposure and HLA in healthy donors. The PCR was carried out with 60 Vbeta primers and 13 Jbeta primers. Libraries were prepared by immunoSEQ multiplex PCR; TCRdb keeps only in-frame clonotypes and omits some of them. The sample consists of tens of thousands of clones, less than 8% of them appearing once. Sequencing used PBMCs. The receptors come from a man aged 45 to 65 in good health and CMV-seronegative.

The genes are TRBV19 and TRBJ1-2; the D gene is possibly TRBD1 (5 bases). Germline lookup yields CDR1 LNHDA and CDR2 SQIVND (reference sequence). V was trimmed by 10 bases and J by 1 base, leaving 13 bases between them. The CDR3 sequence is 13 residues long. The CDR3 DNA follows: TGTGCCACCCGGGGGTTGGGTAACTATGGCTACACCTTC. It codes for CATRGLGNYGYTF.

The rearrangement links TRBV2 to TRBJ2-5, with unresolved D. There are 14 residues in the CDR3. V was cut by 5 bases and J by 1 base, with 11 bases left in between. In germline, CDR1 is SNHLY, CDR2 FYNNEI. The DNA of the CDR3 is TGTGCCAGCAGTTCGAGACTGTTCCAAGAGACCCAGTACTTC. Protein sequence: CASSSRLFQETQYF.